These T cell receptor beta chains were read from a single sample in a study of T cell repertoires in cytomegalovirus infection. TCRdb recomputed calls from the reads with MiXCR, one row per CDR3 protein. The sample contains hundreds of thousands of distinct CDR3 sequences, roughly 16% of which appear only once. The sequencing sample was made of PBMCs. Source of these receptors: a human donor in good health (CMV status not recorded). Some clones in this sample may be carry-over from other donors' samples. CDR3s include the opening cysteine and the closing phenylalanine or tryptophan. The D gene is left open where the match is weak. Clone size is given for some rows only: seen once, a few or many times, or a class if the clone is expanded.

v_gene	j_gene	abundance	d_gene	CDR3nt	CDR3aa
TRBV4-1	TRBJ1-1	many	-	TGCGCCAGCGGCGGGAGTACTGAAGCTTTCTTT	CASGGSTEAFF
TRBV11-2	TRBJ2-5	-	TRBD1	TGTGCCAGCAGCCCCCCGAAGACAGGGGTAAGGGAGACCCAGTACTTC	CASSPPKTGVRETQYF
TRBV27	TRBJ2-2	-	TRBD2	TGTGCCAGCAGTCCCCTAGCGGGGGGAAAGAACACCGGGGAGCTGTTTTTT	CASSPLAGGKNTGELFF
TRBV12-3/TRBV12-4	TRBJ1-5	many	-	TGTGCCAGCAGTTTGTTAAGCAATCAGCCCCAGCATTTT	CASSLLSNQPQHF
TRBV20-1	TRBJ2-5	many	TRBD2	TGCAGTGCTAGGCCCGGCCTAGCGGGGAGACAAGAGACCCAGTACTTC	CSARPGLAGRQETQYF
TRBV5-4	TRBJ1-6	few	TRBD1	TGTGCCAGCAGTTTTGACAGGGGGTCTAATTCACCCCTCCACTTT	CASSFDRGSNSPLHF
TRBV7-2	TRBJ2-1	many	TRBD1	TGTGCCAGCAGCCCTACTCCACAGGGGCCCAGTTTGTGGGAGCACAATGAGCAGTTCTTC	CASSPTPQGPSLWEHNEQFF
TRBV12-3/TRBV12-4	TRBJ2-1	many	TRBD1	TGTGCCAGCAGTTTTGGGACAGGGGGCCGGGAGCAGTTCTTC	CASSFGTGGREQFF
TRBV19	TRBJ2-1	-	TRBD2	TGTGCCAGTAGTGGACAAGCGGGGGACACCTTCAATGAGCAGTTCTTC	CASSGQAGDTFNEQFF
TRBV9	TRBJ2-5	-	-	TGTGCCAGCAGCGTAGGGTCGGCACAGTCAGTCGAGACCCAGTACTTC	CASSVGSAQSVETQYF
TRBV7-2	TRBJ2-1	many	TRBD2	TGTGCCAGCAGCTCCCGGCTAGCGGGGGGGCGGCAGGAGCAGTTCTTC	CASSSRLAGGRQEQFF
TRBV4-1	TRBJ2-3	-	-	TGCGCCAGCAGCCAAGATCTAAGACCGGGGGCCCGCACAGATACGCAGTATTTT	CASSQDLRPGARTDTQYF
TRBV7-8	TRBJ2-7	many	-	TGTGCCAGCAGCCACCCGCCGGGGGCCGCCTACGAGCAGTACTTC	CASSHPPGAAYEQYF
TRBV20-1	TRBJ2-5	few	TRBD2	TGCAGTGCTAGGCGACTAGCCAAGCGGGAGACCCAGTACTTC	CSARRLAKRETQYF
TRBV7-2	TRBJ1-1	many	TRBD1	TGTGCCAGCAGCTTGGACAGGGAAATTCGAACTGAAGCTTTCTTT	CASSLDREIRTEAFF
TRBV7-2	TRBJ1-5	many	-	TGTGCCAGCAGCTTTTCCCTCAGGAGCAATCAGCCCCAGCATTTT	CASSFSLRSNQPQHF
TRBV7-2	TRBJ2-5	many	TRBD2	TGTGCCAGCAGCTTCTCACACTCAGCGGGGGAGACCCAGTACTTC	CASSFSHSAGETQYF
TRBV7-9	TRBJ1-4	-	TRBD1	TGTGCCAGCAGCTTAGGATCAGGGGGTAATGAAAAACTGTTTTTT	CASSLGSGGNEKLFF
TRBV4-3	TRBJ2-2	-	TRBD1	TGCGCCAGCAGCCACCCCACCGGACAGGGGGCGCATCGCACCGGGGAGCTGTTTTTT	CASSHPTGQGAHRTGELFF
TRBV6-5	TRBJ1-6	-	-	TGTGCCAGCAGTTACTCCGGGGGCACCTTGGATTCACCCCTCCACTTT	CASSYSGGTLDSPLHF
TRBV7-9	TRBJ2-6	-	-	TGTGCCAGCAGCTTCCCTCTGGGAGGGGGCGGTGTCTCTGGGGCCAACGTCCTGACTTTC	CASSFPLGGGGVSGANVLTF
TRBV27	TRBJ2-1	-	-	TGTGCCAGCAGTTTCTCCCATGAGCAGTTCTTC	CASSFSHEQFF
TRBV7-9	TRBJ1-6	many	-	TGTGCCAGCAGCTTAGGATCTACAGATAATTCACCCCTCCACTTT	CASSLGSTDNSPLHF
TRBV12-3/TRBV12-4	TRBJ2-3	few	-	TGTGCCAGCAGCATTGGGCAGATCACAGATACGCAGTATTTT	CASSIGQITDTQYF
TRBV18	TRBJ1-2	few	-	TGTGCCAGCTCCTCGGACGCGACGCCCTATGGCTACACCTTC	CASSSDATPYGYTF
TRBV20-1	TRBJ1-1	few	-	TGCAGTGTACAGGGCTTATCGATAAACGCTGAAGCTTTCTTT	CSVQGLSINAEAFF
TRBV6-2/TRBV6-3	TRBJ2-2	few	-	TGTGCCAGCAGTTTTTGGGTTGTCGGGGATGTAAACACCGGGGAGCTGTTTTTT	CASSFWVVGDVNTGELFF
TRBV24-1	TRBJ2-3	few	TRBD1	TGTGCCACCAGTGCCCAGGGGGTTACAGATACGCAGTATTTT	CATSAQGVTDTQYF
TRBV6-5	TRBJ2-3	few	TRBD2	TGTGCCAGCAACGACGGACTAGCGAGCAGCACAGATACGCAGTATTTT	CASNDGLASSTDTQYF
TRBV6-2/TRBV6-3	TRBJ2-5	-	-	TGTGCCAGCAGTTACGGGATAGCTAACTCCCTGGAGACCCAGTACTTC	CASSYGIANSLETQYF
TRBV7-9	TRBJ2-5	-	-	TGTGCCAGCAGCTCATCGGGACCCCACGGGACCCAGTACTTC	CASSSSGPHGTQYF
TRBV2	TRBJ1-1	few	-	TGTGCCAGCAGTGACGTTCAGATGAACACTGAAGCTTTCTTT	CASSDVQMNTEAFF
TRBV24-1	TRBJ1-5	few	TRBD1	TGTGCCACCAGTGATACCAGGACAGGGGGCCATCAGCCCCAGCATTTT	CATSDTRTGGHQPQHF
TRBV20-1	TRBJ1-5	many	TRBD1	TGCAGTGCTGCCCGGGACAGGGGCAATCAGCCCCAGCATTTT	CSAARDRGNQPQHF
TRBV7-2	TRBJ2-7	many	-	TGTGCCAGCAGCTTAGTGGCAGGGGAGTCCAACGAGCAGTACTTC	CASSLVAGESNEQYF
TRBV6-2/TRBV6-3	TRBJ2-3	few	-	TGTGCCAGCAGTTACCAGGGGAGATACACAGATACGCAGTATTTT	CASSYQGRYTDTQYF
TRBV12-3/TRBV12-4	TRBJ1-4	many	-	TGTGCCAGCAGTTCGCGCCGGGAGCTGTATGAAAAACTGTTTTTT	CASSSRRELYEKLFF
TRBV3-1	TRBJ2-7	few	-	TGTGCCAGCAGCCACCCCCCGGAAGTAAGGGAGCAGTACTTC	CASSHPPEVREQYF
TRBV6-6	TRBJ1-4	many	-	TGTGCCAGCAGTTACGGGGGGCATGAAAAACTGTTTTTT	CASSYGGHEKLFF
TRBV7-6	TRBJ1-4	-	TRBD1	TGTGCCAGCAGCCCGGGACAGGCGATTAATGAAAAACTGTTTTTT	CASSPGQAINEKLFF
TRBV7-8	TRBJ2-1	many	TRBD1	TGTGCCAGCAGCACAGGGGACAGGGCCTCCTACAATGAGCAGTTCTTC	CASSTGDRASYNEQFF
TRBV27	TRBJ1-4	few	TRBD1	TGTGCCAGCAGTCTTGGACAGGGGGGAACTAATGAAAAACTGTTTTTT	CASSLGQGGTNEKLFF
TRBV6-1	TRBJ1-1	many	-	TGTGCCAGCAGCCCCCTTGGGGGGCGGGGGAACACTGAAGCTTTCTTT	CASSPLGGRGNTEAFF
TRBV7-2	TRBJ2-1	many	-	TGTGCAGATGCCGGGGGCCCTTACAATGAGCAGTTCTTC	CADAGGPYNEQFF
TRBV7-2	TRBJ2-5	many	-	TGTGCCAGCTTGACGGGGACGCGAGAGACCCAGTACTTC	CASLTGTRETQYF
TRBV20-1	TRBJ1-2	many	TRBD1	TGCAGTGCTCCTGACAGGGATATTGGCTACACCTTC	CSAPDRDIGYTF
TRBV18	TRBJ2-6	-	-	TGTGCCAGATACCTATGGAGGACCAACTCTGGGGCCAACGTCCTGACTTTC	CARYLWRTNSGANVLTF
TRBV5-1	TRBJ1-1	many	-	TGCGCCAGCAGCTTGTTTGAAGGCACTGAAGCTTTCTTT	CASSLFEGTEAFF
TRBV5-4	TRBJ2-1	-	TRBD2	TGTGCCAGCAGCGGGGGTGGGTTGAGCGGGGGGCCGGATGAGCAGTTCTTC	CASSGGGLSGGPDEQFF
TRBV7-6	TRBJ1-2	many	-	TGTGCCAGCAGCTTAGCACAAACGGCGCGACACACCTTC	CASSLAQTARHTF
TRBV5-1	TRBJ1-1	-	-	TGCGCCAGCAGCTTGGGATACCCTGGGAACACTGAAGCTTTCTTT	CASSLGYPGNTEAFF
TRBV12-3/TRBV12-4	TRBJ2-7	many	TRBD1	TGTGCCAGCAGTTCACCCAGGGGGCTAAACGAGCAGTACTTC	CASSSPRGLNEQYF
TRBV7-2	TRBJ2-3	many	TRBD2	TGTGCCACCTACCCTAGCGCGGGGGGGCACTACACAGATACGCAGTATTTT	CATYPSAGGHYTDTQYF
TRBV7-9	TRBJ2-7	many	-	TGTGCCAGCAGCTTAGACTACTTGAGCTCCTACGAGCAGTACTTC	CASSLDYLSSYEQYF
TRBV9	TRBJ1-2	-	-	TGTGCCAGCAGCGTAGGACAGCAGGCCCTCGGCTACACCTTC	CASSVGQQALGYTF